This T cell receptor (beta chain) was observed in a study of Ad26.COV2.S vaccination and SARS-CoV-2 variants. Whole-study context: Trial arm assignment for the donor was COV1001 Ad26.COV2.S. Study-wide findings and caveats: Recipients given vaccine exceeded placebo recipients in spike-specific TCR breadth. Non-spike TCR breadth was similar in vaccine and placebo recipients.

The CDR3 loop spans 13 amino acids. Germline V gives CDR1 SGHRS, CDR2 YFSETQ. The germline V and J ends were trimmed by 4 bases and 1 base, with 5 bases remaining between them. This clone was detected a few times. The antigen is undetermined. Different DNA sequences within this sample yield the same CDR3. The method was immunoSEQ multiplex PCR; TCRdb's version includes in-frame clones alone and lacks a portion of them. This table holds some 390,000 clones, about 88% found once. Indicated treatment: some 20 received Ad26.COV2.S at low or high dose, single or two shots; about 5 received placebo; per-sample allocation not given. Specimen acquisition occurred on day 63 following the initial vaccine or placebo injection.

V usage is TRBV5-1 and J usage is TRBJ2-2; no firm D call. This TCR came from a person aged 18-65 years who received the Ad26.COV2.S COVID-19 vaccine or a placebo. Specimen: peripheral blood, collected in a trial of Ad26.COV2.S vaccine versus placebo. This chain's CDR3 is CASSLGNTGELFF. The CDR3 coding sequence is TGCGCCAGCAGCCTGGGGAACACCGGGGAGCTGTTTTTT.